The sequence of this T cell receptor beta chain was determined in a study of T cell responses to AZD1222 COVID-19 vaccine. Germline values: CDR1 SGHTS, CDR2 YDEGEE. V lost 4 bases and J lost 2, with 12 bases in between. This CDR3 contains 14 residues. Sequencing was performed with immunoSEQ multiplex PCR; in TCRdb, only in-frame clones are kept and a portion is missing. This table has roughly 120,000 clones, roughly 84% appearing once. The source material was peripheral blood, sampled on day 0 of AZD1222 vaccination. The source of this sequence is an adult in good health. This chain joins TRBV5-8 and TRBJ2-5, with a tentative D call TRBD1 (5 bases). The CDR3 is CASSRRQQQETQYF. In nucleotides, the CDR3 is TGTGCCAGCAGCCGACGACAGCAGCAAGAGACCCAGTACTTC.